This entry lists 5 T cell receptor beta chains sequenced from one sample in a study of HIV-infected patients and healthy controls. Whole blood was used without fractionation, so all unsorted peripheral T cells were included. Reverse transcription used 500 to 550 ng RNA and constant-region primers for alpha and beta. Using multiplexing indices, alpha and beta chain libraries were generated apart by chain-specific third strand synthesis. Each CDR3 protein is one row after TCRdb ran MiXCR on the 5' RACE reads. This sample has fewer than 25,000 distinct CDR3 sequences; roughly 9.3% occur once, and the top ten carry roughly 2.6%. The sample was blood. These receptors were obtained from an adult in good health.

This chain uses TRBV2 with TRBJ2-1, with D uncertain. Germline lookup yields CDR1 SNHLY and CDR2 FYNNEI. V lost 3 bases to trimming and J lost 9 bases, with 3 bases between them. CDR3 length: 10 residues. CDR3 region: CASSDPEQFF. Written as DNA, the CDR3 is TGTGCCAGCAGTGACCCTGAGCAGTTCTTC.

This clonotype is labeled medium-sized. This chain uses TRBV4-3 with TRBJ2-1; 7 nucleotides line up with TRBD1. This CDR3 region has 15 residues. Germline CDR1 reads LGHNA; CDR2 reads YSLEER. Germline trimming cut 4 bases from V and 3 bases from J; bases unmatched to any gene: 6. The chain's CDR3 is CASSLSGGFYNEQFF. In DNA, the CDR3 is TGCGCCAGCAGCCTTTCAGGGGGTTTCTACAATGAGCAGTTCTTC.

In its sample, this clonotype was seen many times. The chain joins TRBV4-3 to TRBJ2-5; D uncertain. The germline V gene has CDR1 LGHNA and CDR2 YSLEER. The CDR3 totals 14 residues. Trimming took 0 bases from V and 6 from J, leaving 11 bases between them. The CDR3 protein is CASSQDRDFQTQYF. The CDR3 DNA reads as TGCGCCAGCAGCCAAGATAGAGACTTTCAGACCCAGTACTTC.

As DNA, the CDR3 is TGTGCCAGCAGTTCAGGAGGTCTCCCCTACGAGCAGTACTTC. Translating it yields CASSSGGLPYEQYF. The chain is built from TRBV27 and TRBJ2-7; tentative D call: TRBD2 (5 bases). Trimming removed 4 bases from V and 2 bases from J, with 12 bases in between. Germline CDR1 reads MNHEY; CDR2 reads SMNVEV (reference sequence). This CDR3 contains 14 residues.

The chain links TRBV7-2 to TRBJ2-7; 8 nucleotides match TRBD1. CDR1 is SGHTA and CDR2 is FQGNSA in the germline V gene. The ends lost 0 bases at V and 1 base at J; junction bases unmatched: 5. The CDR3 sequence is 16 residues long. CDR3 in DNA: TGTGCCAGCAGCTTAGCAACCGGGACAGGTTCCTACGAGCAGTACTTC. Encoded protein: CASSLATGTGSYEQYF. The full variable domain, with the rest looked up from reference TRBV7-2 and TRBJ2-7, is GAGVSQSPSNKVTEKGKDVELRCDPISGHTALYWYRQSLGQGLEFLIYFQGNSAPDKSGLPSDRFSAERTGGSVSTLTIQRTQQEDSAVYLCASSLATGTGSYEQYFGPGTRLTVT.